This T cell receptor beta chain was captured in a study of T cell responses to AZD1222 COVID-19 vaccine. Study-wide points: None of the repertoires were sampled until the peak T cell response had passed.

This clone was counted a single time. Antigen specificity is unknown. Method: immunoSEQ multiplex PCR; TCRdb's copy keeps in-frame clones and lacks some. In the table there are tens of thousands of clones, 85% to 90% of which are singletons. The CDR3 is made up of 14 amino acids. V shed 4 bases and J 4 bases; nucleotides not matched to a gene: 6. Germline V gives CDR1 SGHTS, CDR2 YDEGEE. The receptor's source is an adult who received the MenACWY meningococcal vaccine as a control. The V call is TRBV5-8, the J call TRBJ1-1; 8 nucleotides align to TRBD1. The sequencing used peripheral blood, collected 28 days after the second dose of the MenACWY control vaccine. CDR3 coding DNA: TGTGCCAGCAGCCTTGGACAGGGAGGCACTGAAGCTTTCTTT. As protein: CASSLGQGGTEAFF.